The sequence of this TCR beta chain was determined in a study of T cell repertoires in cytomegalovirus infection. Study overall: TCR beta signatures that were public indicated CMV infection and matching HLA type.

Study observations and caveats: What dominated the ex vivo response were HLA-C-restricted CMV-specific TCR beta clonotypes.

The CDR3 covers 12 residues. J was trimmed by 2 bases and V by 5 bases; bases with no gene match: 0. Germline V CDR1 and CDR2: SGHAT, FQNNGV. This clonotype came up many times. Its antigen is currently unknown. TCRdb reprocessed the reads with MiXCR, giving one entry per CDR3 protein. The table has about 830,000 distinct CDR3 sequences, approximately 30% seen once; the top ten hold 9.5% to 15%. This chain connects TRBV11-2 to TRBJ2-7; 7 nucleotides line up with TRBD2. The TCR comes from a human donor in good health (CMV status not recorded). Some clones in this sample may be carry-over from other donors' samples. Sequenced here: cultured CD8+ T cells from PBMCs, sampled from culture after CMV antigen stimulation. CDR3 DNA sequence: TGTGCCAGCAGCCGGGGGGCCTACGAGCAGTACGTC. Residues: CASSRGAYEQYV.